The rows below give T cell receptor beta chains drawn from one sample of a study of tumor-infiltrating lymphocytes in primary liver carcinoma. TCRdb fed the multiplex PCR reads into MiXCR, producing one record per CDR3 protein. This repertoire shows some 200,000 distinct CDR3 sequences, 65% found once; its top ten account for approximately 7%. Sequenced input: peripheral blood. All receptors come from a woman aged 55-69 years with primary liver carcinoma and hepatitis B virus infection. Each CDR3 is given with its conserved first and last residue. D genes are given only for firm matches. The size field is filled for only some rows; it gives once, few, many or a size class.

j_call v_call d_call clone_size cdr3_aa cdr3_nt
TRBJ2-6 TRBV14 . few CASSQFHSGANVLTF TGTGCCAGCAGCCAATTCCACTCTGGGGCCAACGTCCTGACTTTC
TRBJ2-7 TRBV28 TRBD2 . CASSLPRVARAGYEQYF TGTGCCAGCAGTCTCCCCCGGGTAGCCCGAGCGGGGTACGAGCAGTACTTC
TRBJ2-4 TRBV6-1 . . CASAEGTLLAKHIQYF TGTGCCAGCGCCGAAGGGACTCTCTTAGCCAAACACATTCAGTACTTC
TRBJ1-5 TRBV10-3 . many CAIKQDSNQPQHF TGTGCCATCAAACAGGATAGCAATCAGCCCCAGCATTTT
TRBJ2-3 TRBV12-3/TRBV12-4 . many CASSLRDTQYF TGTGCCAGCAGTTTAAGAGATACGCAGTATTTT
TRBJ2-1 TRBV11-2 . . CASSGRISVSSFNEQFF TGTGCAAGCAGCGGACGGATTAGCGTCAGCTCCTTCAATGAGCAGTTCTTC
TRBJ2-3 TRBV11-2 . . CASSLHGIDTQYF TGTGCCAGCAGCTTACATGGAATAGATACGCAGTATTTT
TRBJ2-1 TRBV12-3/TRBV12-4 . many CASSPTTYNEQFF TGTGCCAGCAGTCCAACTACCTACAATGAGCAGTTCTTC
TRBJ2-7 TRBV12-3/TRBV12-4 TRBD2 many CASRQTSGNYEQYF TGTGCCAGCCGACAGACTAGCGGCAACTACGAGCAGTACTTC
TRBJ2-1 TRBV29-1 TRBD2 many CSVAGTSGISYNEQFF TGCAGCGTTGCAGGGACTAGCGGTATCTCCTACAATGAGCAGTTCTTC
TRBJ2-7 TRBV11-2 TRBD2 many CASSIGAGVGYEQYF TGTGCCAGCAGCATAGGGGCGGGAGTCGGTTACGAGCAGTACTTC
TRBJ2-7 TRBV6-1 . few CASTLWIGLASDEQYF TGTGCCAGCACCCTATGGATCGGTCTAGCGAGCGACGAGCAGTACTTC
TRBJ2-3 TRBV7-9 TRBD2 few CASSETSGTSTDTQYF TGTGCCAGCAGCGAAACTAGCGGGACTAGCACAGATACGCAGTATTTT
TRBJ2-3 TRBV28 . . CASPPRRAPLDTQYF TGTGCCAGCCCCCCGCGGAGGGCCCCGCTAGATACGCAGTATTTT
TRBJ2-5 TRBV28 TRBD2 . CASSSSGRAQETQYF TGTGCCAGCAGTTCGAGCGGGAGGGCCCAAGAGACCCAGTACTTC
TRBJ2-3 TRBV11-2 TRBD2 . CASSLVGLATSTNTEYF TGTGCCAGCAGCTTAGTGGGACTAGCGACTAGCACAAATACAGAGTATTTT
TRBJ1-2 TRBV11-2 . few CASNSNQGGYTF TGTGCTAGCAACTCCAACCAGGGTGGCTACACCTTC
TRBJ2-1 TRBV14 TRBD2 many CASSQVVTSGGNEQFF TGTGCCAGCAGCCAAGTTGTGACTAGCGGTGGGAATGAGCAGTTCTTC
TRBJ2-3 TRBV11-2 . medium-sized CASSPRTSTDTQYF TGTGCCAGCAGCCCCAGGACTAGCACAGATACGCAGTATTTT
TRBJ2-2 TRBV10-3 . . CAISAAVTNTRELFF TGTGCCATCAGTGCGGCGGTCACGAACACCAGGGAGCTGTTTTTT
TRBJ2-7 TRBV24-1 . . CATSDSGGFEQYF TGTGCCACCAGTGATTCCGGGGGCTTCGAGCAGTACTTC
TRBJ2-1 TRBV30 . . CAWSSRPGIHERFF TGTGCCTGGAGCTCGAGACCAGGGATCCATGAGCGGTTCTTC
TRBJ1-2 TRBV7-9 . few CASSPDRSGYGYTF TGTGCCAGCAGTCCCGACAGGTCCGGCTATGGCTACACCTTC
TRBJ2-3 TRBV5-1 . few CASSWGQVTDTQYF TGCGCCAGCAGCTGGGGGCAGGTCACAGATACGCAGTATTTT
TRBJ1-3 TRBV5-1 . few CASSFDGNTIYF TGCGCCAGCAGCTTTGATGGAAACACCATATATTTT
TRBJ2-1 TRBV29-1 TRBD2 many CSVVGGRGSYNEQFF TGCAGCGTTGTGGGCGGGAGGGGCTCCTACAATGAGCAGTTCTTC
TRBJ2-1 TRBV6-5 TRBD2 . CASSYGLAMYNEQFF TGTGCCAGCAGTTACGGACTAGCGATGTACAATGAGCAGTTCTTC
TRBJ2-2 TRBV11-2 TRBD2 . CASNLLAGDLAGELFF TGTGCCAGCAACCTACTAGCGGGAGATTTAGCCGGGGAGCTGTTTTTT
TRBJ2-1 TRBV7-9 . few CASSPLTWTQRNNEQFF TGTGCCAGCAGCCCTCTCACCTGGACACAAAGGAACAATGAGCAGTTCTTC
TRBJ2-5 TRBV5-1 . . CASSLAGETQKF TGCGCCAGCAGCTTGGCTGGAGAGACCCAGAAGTTC
TRBJ2-7 TRBV28 TRBD2 . CASSGYLAGVYEQYF TGTGCCAGCAGCGGTTATCTAGCGGGAGTCTACGAGCAGTACTTC
TRBJ2-1 TRBV12-3/TRBV12-4 . many CASRPSLGGRGNEQFF TGTGCCAGCAGACCCTCACTGGGGGGGCGGGGGAATGAGCAGTTCTTC
TRBJ2-5 TRBV5-1 . . CASSVLREVQYF TGCGCCAGCAGCGTACTTAGGGAGGTCCAGTACTTC
TRBJ2-1 TRBV11-2 . . CASELEGVGNEQFF TGTGCCAGCGAACTAGAGGGAGTGGGGAATGAGCAGTTCTTC
TRBJ1-2 TRBV11-2 . . CASSLSPLVTYGYTF TGTGCCAGTAGCTTAAGCCCCCTGGTTACCTATGGCTACACCTTC
TRBJ2-3 TRBV29-1 . once CSAHGVAQYF TGCAGCGCTCATGGGGTGGCGCAGTATTTT
TRBJ2-5 TRBV6-1 . . CGSSADPARETQYF TGTGGCAGCAGTGCGGACCCCGCCAGGGAGACCCAGTACTTC
TRBJ2-7 TRBV28 TRBD1 . CASKIGGGYEQYF TGTGCCAGCAAGATAGGGGGCGGATACGAGCAGTACTTC
TRBJ2-1 TRBV11-2 . . CASSLGKNVQFF TGTGCCAGCAGTTTAGGTAAAAATGTGCAGTTCTTC
TRBJ2-5 TRBV6-1 TRBD2 few CASSQGGGSRAWFF TGTGCCAGCAGCCAAGGAGGCGGGAGCAGGGCTTGGTTCTTC
TRBJ1-4 TRBV5-5 . . CASSLSHATNEKLFF TGTGCCAGCAGCTTGTCTCATGCAACTAATGAAAAACTGTTTTTT
TRBJ2-3 TRBV11-2 . . CASSPRTCTDTQYF TGTGCCAGCAGTCCCAGGACTTGCACAGATACGCAGTATTTT
TRBJ2-1 TRBV6-5 . . CASSMGGLYNEQFF TGTGCCAGCAGTATGGGTGGGCTATACAATGAACAGTTCTTC